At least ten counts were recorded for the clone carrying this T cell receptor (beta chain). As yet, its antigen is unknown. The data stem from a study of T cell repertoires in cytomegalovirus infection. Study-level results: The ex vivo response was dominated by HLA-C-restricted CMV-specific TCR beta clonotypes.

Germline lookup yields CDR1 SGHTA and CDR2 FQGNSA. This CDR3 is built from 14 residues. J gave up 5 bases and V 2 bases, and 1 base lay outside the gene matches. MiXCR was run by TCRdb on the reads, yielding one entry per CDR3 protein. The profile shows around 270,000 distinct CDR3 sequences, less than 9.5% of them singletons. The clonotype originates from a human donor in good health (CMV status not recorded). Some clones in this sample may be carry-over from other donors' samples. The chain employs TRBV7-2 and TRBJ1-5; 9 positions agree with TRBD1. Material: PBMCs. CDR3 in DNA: TGTGCCAGCAGCTTACGACAGGGGGATCAGCCCCAGCATTTT. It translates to CASSLRQGDQPQHF.